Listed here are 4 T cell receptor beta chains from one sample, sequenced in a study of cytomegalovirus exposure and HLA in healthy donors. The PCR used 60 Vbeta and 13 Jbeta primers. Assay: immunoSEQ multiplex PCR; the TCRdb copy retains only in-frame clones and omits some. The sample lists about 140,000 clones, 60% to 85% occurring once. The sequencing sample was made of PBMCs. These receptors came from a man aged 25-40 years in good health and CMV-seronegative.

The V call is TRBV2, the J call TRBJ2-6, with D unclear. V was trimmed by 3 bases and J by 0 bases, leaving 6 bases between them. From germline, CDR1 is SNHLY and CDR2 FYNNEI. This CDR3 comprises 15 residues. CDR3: CASSDPGSGANVLTF. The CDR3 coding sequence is TGTGCCAGCAGTGATCCGGGCTCTGGGGCCAACGTCCTGACTTTC.

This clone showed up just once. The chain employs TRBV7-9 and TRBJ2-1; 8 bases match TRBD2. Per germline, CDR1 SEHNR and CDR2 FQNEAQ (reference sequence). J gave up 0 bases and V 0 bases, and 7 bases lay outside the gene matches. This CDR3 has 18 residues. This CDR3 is CASSLASGGGSSYNEQFF. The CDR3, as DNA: TGTGCCAGCAGCTTAGCGTCGGGCGGGGGGAGCTCCTACAATGAGCAGTTCTTC.

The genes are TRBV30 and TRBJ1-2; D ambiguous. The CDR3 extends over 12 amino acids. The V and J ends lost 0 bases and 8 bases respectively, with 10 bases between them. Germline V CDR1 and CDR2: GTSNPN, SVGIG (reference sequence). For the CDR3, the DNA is TGTGCCTGGAGTGTACTTAGCGGCGGCTACACCTTC. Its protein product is CAWSVLSGGYTF.

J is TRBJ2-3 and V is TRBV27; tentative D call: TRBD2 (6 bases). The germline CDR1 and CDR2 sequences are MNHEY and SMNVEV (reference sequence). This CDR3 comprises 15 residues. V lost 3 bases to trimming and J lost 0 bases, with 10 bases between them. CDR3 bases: TGTGCCAGCAGTTTGAGCGGGCAAAGCACAGATACGCAGTATTTT. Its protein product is CASSLSGQSTDTQYF.